These 22 T cell receptor beta chains were sequenced from one sample in a study of cytomegalovirus exposure and HLA in healthy donors (TCRdb year 2017). Preparation of the library involved the immunoSEQ multiplex PCR assay. A mixture of 60 forward primers for TCR Vbeta segments and 13 reverse primers for TCR Jbeta segments was used in the multiplex PCR. The immuneACCESS repertoire file appears here via TCRdb, limited to in-frame rearrangements. These files lack a portion of the clones; in checked studies, under half of the deficit traces to unresolved V genes, and the cause of the others is not known. This sample lists over 150,000 clones; around 70% were detected once. The ten largest clones take up roughly 2.8% of the sample. The source material was PBMCs. The receptors were gathered from a male donor in good health and CMV-seronegative.

V and J are TRBV28 and TRBJ1-2; no clear D gene. CDR3 size: 12 residues. Trimming took off 8 bases at V and 2 bases at J, with 9 bases between the two ends. From germline, CDR1 is MDHEN and CDR2 SYDVKM. CDR3 nucleotide sequence: TGTGCCAGCCGGGATTTGAACTATGGCTACACCTTC. Protein: CASRDLNYGYTF.

This clone was detected a few times. At one of its ends the junction is not consistent with the germline gene, which may arise from a read error. The rearrangement uses TRBV20-1 and TRBJ1-2; no firm D call. The CDR3 is 11 residues long. CDR1 is DFQATT and CDR2 is SNEGSKA in the germline V gene (reference sequence). CDR3 protein: CVWGGNYGYTF. In nucleotides, the CDR3 is TGTGTCTGGGGAGGGAACTATGGCTACACCTTC.

The gene calls are TRBV4-2 and TRBJ1-2; maybe TRBD1 (6 bases). V lost 4 bases and J lost 2, with 26 bases in between. The CDR3 is made up of 19 amino acids. Germline V gives CDR1 LGHNA, CDR2 YNFKEQ. The CDR3 reads CASSLTMTGEGDPNYGYTF. CDR3 DNA: TGTGCCAGCAGCCTCACTATGACAGGCGAAGGAGACCCGAACTATGGCTACACCTTC.

V gene TRBV7-2 combines with J gene TRBJ1-1; no clear D gene. CDR1 and CDR2 (germline): SGHTA, FQGNSA. The CDR3 covers 11 residues. Deletions cut 4 bases from V and 8 bases from J, with 8 bases between. CDR3 sequence (DNA): TGTGCCAGCAGCTCGAGTTCAGAAGCTTTCTTT. Translation: CASSSSSEAFF.

V is TRBV29-1 and J is TRBJ2-1, with 14 bases matching TRBD2. The germline CDR1 and CDR2 sequences are SQVTM and ANQGSEA. V gave up 7 bases and J gave up 8 bases; unmatched junction bases: 13. CDR3 size: 16 residues. The CDR3 bases are TGCAGCGCCAGATGGGGACTAGCGGGAGTAATGTATGAGCAGTTCTTC. Encoded protein: CSARWGLAGVMYEQFF.

In nucleotides, the CDR3 is TGCGCCAGCAGCCAAGCGACAGGGGGGAGCTCTGGAAACACCATATATTTT. Translation: CASSQATGGSSGNTIYF. The rearrangement joins TRBV4-1 to TRBJ1-3, with 9 bases matching TRBD1. Germline V gene sequence: CDR1 MGHRA, CDR2 YSYEKL. This CDR3 spans 17 amino acids. Trimming cost V 1 base and J 0 bases; bases outside gene matches: 4.

The chain has TRBV5-5 and TRBJ2-5; 8 bases are shared with TRBD2. This CDR3 contains 14 residues. Per germline, CDR1 SGHKS and CDR2 YYEKEE (reference sequence). With 2 bases clipped from V and 3 bases from J, the junction kept 3 bases outside the gene matches. The CDR3 sequence: CASSLTSGKETQYF. CDR3 nucleotides: TGTGCCAGCAGCTTAACTAGCGGAAAAGAGACCCAGTACTTC.

This chain joins TRBV7-9 and TRBJ2-1; no clear D gene. CDR1 SEHNR and CDR2 FQNEAQ come from the germline V gene (reference sequence). The V and J ends lost 0 bases and 9 bases respectively, with 6 bases between them. The CDR3 spans 12 residues. The CDR3: CASSLARGEQFF. The CDR3, as DNA: TGTGCCAGCAGCTTAGCTCGAGGTGAGCAGTTCTTC. The complete variable domain, with remaining parts taken from reference TRBV7-9 and TRBJ2-1, reads DTGVSQNPRHKITKRGQNVTFRCDPISEHNRLYWYRQTLGQGPEFLTYFQNEAQLEKSRLLSDRFSAERPKGSFSTLEIQRTEQGDSAMYLCASSLARGEQFFGPGTRLTVL.

The chain uses TRBV6-5 and TRBJ2-1; 7 positions match TRBD2. V shed 2 bases, J shed 4 bases, and the junction held 8 bases outside the gene matches. This CDR3 contains 16 residues. Germline V CDR1 and CDR2: MNHEY, SVGAGI. The DNA of the CDR3 is TGTGCCAGCAGTTACCTCACTAGCGCCGCTTACAATGAGCAGTTCTTC. It codes for CASSYLTSAAYNEQFF.

This clone was seen a few times. The chain has TRBV5-1 and TRBJ2-7; possibly TRBD1 for D (6 bases). The ends were cut back, 3 bases at V and 6 bases at J, with 13 bases in the middle. CDR1 and CDR2 from the germline V gene are SGHRS and YFSETQ. The CDR3 spans 13 residues. The CDR3 bases are TGCGCCAGCAGCTCGGAGCAGGGGATCGAGCAGTACTTC. Its protein product is CASSSEQGIEQYF. Filled out from reference TRBV5-1 and TRBJ2-7, the complete variable domain reads KAGVTQTPRYLIKTRGQQVTLSCSPISGHRSVSWYQQTPGQGLQFLFEYFSETQRNKGNFPGRFSGRQFSNSRSEMNVSTLELGDSALYLCASSSEQGIEQYFGPGTRLTVT.

This clone has only a few counts. This chain links TRBV27 with TRBJ1-5; D uncertain. CDR1 and CDR2 from the germline V gene are MNHEY and SMNVEV (reference sequence). V was clipped by 0 bases and J by 1 base, with 4 bases between them. The CDR3 covers 14 residues. DNA of the CDR3: TGTGCCAGCAGTTTATCCAGGAGCAATCAGCCCCAGCATTTT. Translation gives CASSLSRSNQPQHF.

Comments on this clone: The same CDR3 can be traced to other DNA sequences in this sample. This chain connects TRBV7-2 to TRBJ2-7; 8 bases are shared with TRBD2. Unmatched junction bases numbered 7, after V lost 0 bases and J lost 3 bases. The CDR3 contains 16 residues. CDR1 and CDR2 from the germline V gene are SGHTA and FQGNSA. In nucleotides, the CDR3 is TGTGCCAGCAGCTTAGCGGGAGCGGGGGCTGGCTACGAGCAGTACTTC. Its protein is CASSLAGAGAGYEQYF.

This sequence joins TRBV10-3 and TRBJ2-4; 10 bases align to TRBD1. Looked up from germline, CDR1 is ENHRY and CDR2 is SYGVKD. V shed 3 bases and J 6 bases; nucleotides not matched to a gene: 11. The CDR3 loop spans 17 amino acids. Written as DNA, the CDR3 is TGTGCCATCAGTGAAAGGGTTCCGGGACAGGGGACAAACATTCAGTACTTC. Protein sequence: CAISERVPGQGTNIQYF.

The J gene is TRBJ1-2, the V gene TRBV2; 7 positions agree with TRBD1. There are 14 residues in the CDR3. J gave up 4 bases and V 2 bases, and 4 bases lay outside the gene matches. CDR1 SNHLY and CDR2 FYNNEI come from the germline V gene. The CDR3 loop reads CASSELTGSYGYTF. The CDR3 coding sequence is TGTGCCAGCAGTGAATTGACAGGGAGCTATGGCTACACCTTC.

This clone has a handful of counts. The chain employs TRBV4-1 and TRBJ2-7, with D maybe TRBD2 (5 bases). CDR3 size: 15 residues. Trimming cost V 1 base and J 0 bases, with 10 bases left between them. Germline CDR1 reads MGHRA; CDR2 reads YSYEKL. The CDR3 protein is CASSQVVGSSYEQYF. DNA of the CDR3: TGCGCCAGCAGCCAAGTAGTTGGGAGCTCCTACGAGCAGTACTTC.

The chain has TRBV19 and TRBJ1-3; D is perhaps TRBD1 (6 bases). CDR1 LNHDA and CDR2 SQIVND come from the germline V gene (reference sequence). The CDR3 sequence is 13 residues long. V was cut by 5 bases and J by 2 bases, with 7 bases left in between. CDR3 protein: CASSAGAGNTIYF. Written as DNA, the CDR3 is TGTGCCAGTAGTGCAGGGGCTGGAAACACCATATATTTT.

The CDR3 bases are TGTGCCAGCAGCGGGGAACTAGAGGAGCAGTACTTC. Its translation is CASSGELEEQYF. The chain employs TRBV9 and TRBJ2-7; a weak D match, TRBD2 (5 bases). The germline V and J ends were trimmed by 3 bases and 7 bases, with 11 bases remaining between them. Germline CDR1 and CDR2: SGDLS and YYNGEE. The CDR3 has 12 amino acids.

V gene TRBV7-9 combines with J gene TRBJ2-3, with D tentatively TRBD2 (5 bases). The germline V gene encodes CDR1 SEHNR and CDR2 FQNEAQ (reference sequence). Trimming shortened V by 5 bases and J by 5 bases, and 5 bases separated the two germline ends. The CDR3 covers 11 residues. CDR3 nucleotide sequence: TGTGCCAGCAGCCGGGGAGATACGCAGTATTTT. Its translation is CASSRGDTQYF.

This chain links TRBV4-1 with TRBJ2-3; D remains unclear. Germline V CDR1 and CDR2: MGHRA, YSYEKL. The CDR3 contains 15 residues. V was pared by 2 bases and J by 2 bases, with 11 bases between. The CDR3 sequence: CASSQRLLATDTQYF. The CDR3 DNA is TGCGCCAGCAGCCAACGACTTTTGGCCACAGATACGCAGTATTTT.

The genes are TRBV28 and TRBJ2-5; D call uncertain. The assigned J gene may be wrong: the sequence end matches TRBJ2-7 better. This CDR3 comprises 13 residues. Per germline, CDR1 MDHEN and CDR2 SYDVKM. CDR3 protein: CASSSLLIYEQYF. For the CDR3, the DNA is TGTGCCAGCAGTTCACTCCTCATCTACGAGCAGTACTTC.

The chain combines TRBV6-5 with TRBJ2-1, with TRBD2 identical over 11 bases. The CDR3 is 15 amino acids. The V segment lost 2 bases and the J segment 9 bases; nucleotides outside the gene matches: 6. CDR1 MNHEY and CDR2 SVGAGI come from the germline V gene. CDR3 sequence: CASSYLASGGTEQFF. The CDR3 bases are TGTGCCAGCAGTTACCTTGCTAGCGGGGGGACTGAGCAGTTCTTC.

The chain joins TRBV28 to TRBJ2-7; 8 nucleotides line up with TRBD1. The CDR3 sequence is 14 residues long. Germline loops: CDR1 MDHEN, CDR2 SYDVKM. V trimming: 2 bases; J trimming: 6 bases; junction bases outside the gene matches: 6. CDR3 sequence reads: CASSLRAGGGEQYF. CDR3 coding DNA: TGTGCCAGCAGTTTACGGGCAGGGGGCGGCGAGCAGTACTTC.